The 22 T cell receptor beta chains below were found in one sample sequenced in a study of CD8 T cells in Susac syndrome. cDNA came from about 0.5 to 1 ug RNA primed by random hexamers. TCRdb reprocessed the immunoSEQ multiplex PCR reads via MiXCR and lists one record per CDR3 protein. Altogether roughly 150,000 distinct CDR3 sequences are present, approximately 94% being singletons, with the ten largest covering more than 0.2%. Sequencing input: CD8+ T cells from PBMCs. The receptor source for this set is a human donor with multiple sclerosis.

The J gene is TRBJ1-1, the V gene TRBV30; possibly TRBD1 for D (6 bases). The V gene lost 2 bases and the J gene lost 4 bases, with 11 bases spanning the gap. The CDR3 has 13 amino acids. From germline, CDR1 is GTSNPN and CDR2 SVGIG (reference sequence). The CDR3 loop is CAWSPLGGTEAFF. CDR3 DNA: TGTGCCTGGAGTCCTCTAGGGGGCACTGAAGCTTTCTTT.

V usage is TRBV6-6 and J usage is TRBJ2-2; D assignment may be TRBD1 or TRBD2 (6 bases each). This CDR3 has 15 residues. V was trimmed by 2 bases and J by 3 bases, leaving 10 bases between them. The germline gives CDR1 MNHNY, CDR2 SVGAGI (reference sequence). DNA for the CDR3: TGTGCCAGCAGTTACGGGGGGCTGGACACCGGGGAGCTGTTTTTT. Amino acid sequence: CASSYGGLDTGELFF.

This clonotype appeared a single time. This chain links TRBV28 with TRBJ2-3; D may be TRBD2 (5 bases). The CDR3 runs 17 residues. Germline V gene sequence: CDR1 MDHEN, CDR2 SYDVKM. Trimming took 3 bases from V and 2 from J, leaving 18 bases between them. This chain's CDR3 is CASSLAQTNMYTDTQYF. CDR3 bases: TGTGCCAGCAGTTTGGCCCAGACTAACATGTACACAGATACGCAGTATTTT.

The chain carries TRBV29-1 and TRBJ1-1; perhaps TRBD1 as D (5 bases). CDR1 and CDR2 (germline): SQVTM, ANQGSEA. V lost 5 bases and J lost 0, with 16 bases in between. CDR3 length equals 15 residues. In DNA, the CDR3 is TGCAGCGTTTTAGTCAGGGAAGTCATGAACACTGAAGCTTTCTTT. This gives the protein CSVLVREVMNTEAFF.

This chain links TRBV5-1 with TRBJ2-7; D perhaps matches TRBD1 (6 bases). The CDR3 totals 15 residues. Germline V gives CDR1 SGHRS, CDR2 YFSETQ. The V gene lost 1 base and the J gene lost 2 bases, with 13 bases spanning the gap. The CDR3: CASSLRGQKTYEQYF. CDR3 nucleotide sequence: TGCGCCAGCAGCTTGCGCGGACAGAAGACCTACGAGCAGTACTTC.

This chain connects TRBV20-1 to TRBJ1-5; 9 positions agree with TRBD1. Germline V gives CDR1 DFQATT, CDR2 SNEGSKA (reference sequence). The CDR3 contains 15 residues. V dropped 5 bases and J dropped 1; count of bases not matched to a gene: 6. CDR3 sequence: CSAWGQGLSNQPQHF. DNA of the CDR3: TGCAGTGCTTGGGGACAGGGTTTGAGCAATCAGCCCCAGCATTTT.

In nucleotides, the CDR3 is TGTGCCAGCAGTCCTAGGGGGCCCTCCTACGAGCAGTACTTC. Translating gives CASSPRGPSYEQYF. V gene TRBV27 combines with J gene TRBJ2-7, with 7 bases matching TRBD1. The germline CDR1 and CDR2 sequences are MNHEY and SMNVEV (reference sequence). Trimming cost V 5 bases and J 0 bases; bases outside gene matches: 4. The CDR3 is 14 residues long.

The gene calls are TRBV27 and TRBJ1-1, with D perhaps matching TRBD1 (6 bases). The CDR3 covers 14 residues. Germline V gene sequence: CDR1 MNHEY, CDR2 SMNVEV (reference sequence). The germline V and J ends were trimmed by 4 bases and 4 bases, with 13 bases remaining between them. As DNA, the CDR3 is TGTGCCAGCAGTTCAGGGGTGCTGGGCACTGAAGCTTTCTTT. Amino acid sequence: CASSSGVLGTEAFF.

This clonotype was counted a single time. For the CDR3, the DNA is TGTGCCAGCCGCAAAGGGACAGGGATGAATTCACCCCTCCACTTT. Residues: CASRKGTGMNSPLHF. V usage is TRBV2 and J usage is TRBJ1-6, with 9 bases matching TRBD1. The CDR3 loop spans 15 amino acids. The germline gives CDR1 SNHLY, CDR2 FYNNEI. The J segment lost 7 bases and the V segment lost 8 bases, leaving 9 bases of the junction unmatched.

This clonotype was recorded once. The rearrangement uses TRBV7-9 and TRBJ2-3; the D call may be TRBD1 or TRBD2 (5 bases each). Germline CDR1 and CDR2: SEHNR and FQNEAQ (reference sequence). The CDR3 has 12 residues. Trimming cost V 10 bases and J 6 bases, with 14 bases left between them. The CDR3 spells CATSIRGDTQYF. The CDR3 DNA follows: TGTGCCACCTCGATCCGGGGCGATACGCAGTATTTT.

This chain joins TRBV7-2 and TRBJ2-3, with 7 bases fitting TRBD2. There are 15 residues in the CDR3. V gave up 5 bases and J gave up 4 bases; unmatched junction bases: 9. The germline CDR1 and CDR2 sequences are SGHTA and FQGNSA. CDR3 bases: TGTGCCAGCAGCGGGGGGGAAATCCGGCCAGATACGCAGTATTTT. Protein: CASSGGEIRPDTQYF.

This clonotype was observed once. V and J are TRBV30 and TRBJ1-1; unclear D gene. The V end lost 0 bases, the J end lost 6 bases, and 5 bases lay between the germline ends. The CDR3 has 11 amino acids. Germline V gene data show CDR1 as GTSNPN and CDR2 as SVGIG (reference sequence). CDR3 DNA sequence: TGTGCCTGGAGTGTACACCCTGAAGCTTTCTTT. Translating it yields CAWSVHPEAFF.

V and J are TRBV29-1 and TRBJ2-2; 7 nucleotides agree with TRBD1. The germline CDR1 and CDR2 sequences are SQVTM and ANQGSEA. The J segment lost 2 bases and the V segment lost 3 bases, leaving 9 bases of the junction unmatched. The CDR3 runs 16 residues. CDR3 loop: CSVEVRGRSNTGELFF. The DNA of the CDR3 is TGCAGCGTTGAGGTCAGGGGGAGATCCAACACCGGGGAGCTGTTTTTT.

Here the CDR3 reads CASSLAGGRGATDTQYF. The CDR3 region has the DNA TGTGCCAGCAGCTTGGCTGGTGGTCGGGGGGCCACAGATACGCAGTATTTT. The J gene is TRBJ2-3, the V gene TRBV5-4; perhaps TRBD2 as D (7 bases). Germline loops: CDR1 SGHNT, CDR2 YYREEE (reference sequence). V was cut by 0 bases and J by 2 bases, with 16 bases left in between. The length of the CDR3 is 17 residues.

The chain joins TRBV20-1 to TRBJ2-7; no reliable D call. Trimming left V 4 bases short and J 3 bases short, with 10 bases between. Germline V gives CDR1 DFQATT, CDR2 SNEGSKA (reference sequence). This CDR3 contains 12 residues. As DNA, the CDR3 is TGCAGTGCTATTGGGGAAGACTACGAGCAGTACTTC. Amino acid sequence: CSAIGEDYEQYF.

CDR3 residues: CSAREGEWTYEQYF. The CDR3 DNA follows: TGCAGTGCTAGAGAAGGGGAATGGACCTACGAGCAGTACTTC. The chain joins TRBV20-1 to TRBJ2-7; a possible D gene is TRBD1 (5 bases). This CDR3 region has 14 residues. Trimming left V 0 bases short and J 2 bases short, with 11 bases between. The germline V gene has CDR1 DFQATT and CDR2 SNEGSKA (reference sequence).

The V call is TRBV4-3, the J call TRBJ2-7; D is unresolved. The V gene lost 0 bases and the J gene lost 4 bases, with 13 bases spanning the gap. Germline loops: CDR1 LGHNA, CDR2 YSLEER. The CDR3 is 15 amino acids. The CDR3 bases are TGCGCCAGCAGCCAAGATCCGGGCCCATTTTACGAGCAGTACTTC. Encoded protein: CASSQDPGPFYEQYF.

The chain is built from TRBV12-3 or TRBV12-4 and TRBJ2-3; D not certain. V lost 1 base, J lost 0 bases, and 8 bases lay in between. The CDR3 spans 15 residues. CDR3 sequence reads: CASSLDSPSTDTQYF. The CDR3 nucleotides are TGTGCCAGCAGTTTAGACAGCCCTAGCACAGATACGCAGTATTTT.

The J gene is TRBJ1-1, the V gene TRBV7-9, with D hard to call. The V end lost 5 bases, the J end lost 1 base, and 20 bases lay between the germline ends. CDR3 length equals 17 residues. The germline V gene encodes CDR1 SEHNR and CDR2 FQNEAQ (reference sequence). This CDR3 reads CASSPDPARTQNTEAFF. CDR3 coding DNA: TGTGCCAGCAGCCCAGACCCTGCTAGGACTCAGAACACTGAAGCTTTCTTT. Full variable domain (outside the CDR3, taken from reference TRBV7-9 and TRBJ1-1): DTGVSQNPRHKITKRGQNVTFRCDPISEHNRLYWYRQTLGQGPEFLTYFQNEAQLEKSRLLSDRFSAERPKGSFSTLEIQRTEQGDSAMYLCASSPDPARTQNTEAFFGQGTRLTVV.

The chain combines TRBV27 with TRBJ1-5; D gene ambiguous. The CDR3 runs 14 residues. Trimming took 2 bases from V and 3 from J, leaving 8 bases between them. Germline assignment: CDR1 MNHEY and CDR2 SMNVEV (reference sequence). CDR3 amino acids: CASSLGQVNQPQHF. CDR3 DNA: TGTGCCAGCAGTTTAGGGCAGGTCAATCAGCCCCAGCATTTT.

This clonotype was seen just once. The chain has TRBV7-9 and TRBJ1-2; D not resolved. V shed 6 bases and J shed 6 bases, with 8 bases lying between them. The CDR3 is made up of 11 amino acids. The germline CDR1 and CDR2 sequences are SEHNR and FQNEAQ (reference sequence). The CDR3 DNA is TGTGCCAGCAGGATCACCGATGGCTACACCTTC. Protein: CASRITDGYTF.

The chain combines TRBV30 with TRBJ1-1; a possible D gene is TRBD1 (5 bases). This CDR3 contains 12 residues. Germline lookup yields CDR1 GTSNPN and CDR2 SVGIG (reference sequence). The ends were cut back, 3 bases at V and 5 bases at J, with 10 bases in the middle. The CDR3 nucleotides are TGTGCCTGGAGGTTTTGGGGGACTGAAGCTTTCTTT. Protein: CAWRFWGTEAFF.